The TCR beta chain described here comes from a study of response to subunit inactivated influenza vaccine. Study-level results: The authors suggested that every seasonal influenza vaccination recruits few new T cells.

V shed 3 bases and J shed 5 bases, with 10 bases lying between them. Germline assignment: CDR1 SGHTA and CDR2 FQGNSA. The CDR3 runs to 13 residues. One entry per CDR3 protein, called by TCRdb with MiXCR from the RT-PCR reads. The sample consists of approximately 520,000 distinct CDR3 sequences, around 25% of them appearing once. This clonotype came up a few times. As yet, its antigen is unknown. The TCR originated in a man aged 45-60 years who received an inactivated influenza vaccine. The sequenced sample was CD4+ T cells sorted from PBMCs, obtained 5 to 6 days after vaccination. The V gene is TRBV7-2, the J gene TRBJ1-2; tentatively, D is TRBD1 (5 bases). CDR3 sequence (DNA): TGTGCCAGCAGCTTGGCAGAGGGGTATGGCTACACCTTC. This sequence encodes CASSLAEGYGYTF.